A selection of T cell receptor beta chains follows, all from one sample in a study of cytomegalovirus exposure and HLA in healthy donors. The repertoire was sequenced with immunoSEQ multiplex PCR; TCRdb's copy has only in-frame clones and lacks some. The sample contains roughly 150,000 clones, approximately 90% of which appear only once. Sequencing used PBMCs. These receptors all come from a man aged 18-30 years in good health and CMV-seronegative. Both conserved end residues are part of each CDR3. The order of the fields is J gene, V gene, clone size, D gene, CDR3 protein, CDR3 DNA. D genes are given only for firm matches. Some rows have no size entry. The others give once, few or many, or a class for an expanded clone.

j_call: TRBJ2-2; v_call: TRBV5-1; clone_size: once; d_call: TRBD1; cdr3_aa: CASSSRNRGSNTGELFF; cdr3_nt: TGCGCCAGCAGCTCAAGGAACAGGGGATCGAACACCGGGGAGCTGTTTTTT
j_call: TRBJ2-1; v_call: TRBV19; clone_size: NA; d_call: NA; cdr3_aa: CASNQRGGSNEQFF; cdr3_nt: TGTGCCAGTAACCAAAGAGGCGGTTCCAATGAGCAGTTCTTC
j_call: TRBJ2-7; v_call: TRBV7-2; clone_size: NA; d_call: TRBD1; cdr3_aa: CASSWDRGREQYF; cdr3_nt: TGTGCCAGCAGCTGGGACAGGGGCCGCGAGCAGTACTTC
j_call: TRBJ2-5; v_call: TRBV9; clone_size: NA; d_call: TRBD2; cdr3_aa: CASSEGLAPETQYF; cdr3_nt: TGTGCCAGCAGCGAAGGACTAGCCCCTGAGACCCAGTACTTC
j_call: TRBJ2-2; v_call: TRBV27; clone_size: NA; d_call: NA; cdr3_aa: CASKKTGANTGELFF; cdr3_nt: TGTGCCAGCAAAAAAACGGGGGCGAACACCGGGGAGCTGTTTTTT
j_call: TRBJ1-2; v_call: TRBV28; clone_size: NA; d_call: NA; cdr3_aa: CASSLGSLGYTF; cdr3_nt: TGTGCCAGCAGTTTAGGCTCCTTGGGCTACACCTTC
j_call: TRBJ2-2; v_call: TRBV27; clone_size: NA; d_call: NA; cdr3_aa: CASSLRGFANTGELFF; cdr3_nt: TGTGCCAGCAGTTTGAGGGGGTTTGCGAACACCGGGGAGCTGTTTTTT
j_call: TRBJ1-2; v_call: TRBV5-1; clone_size: few; d_call: TRBD1; cdr3_aa: CASSGTGDGYTF; cdr3_nt: TGCGCCAGCAGCGGGACAGGGGACGGCTACACCTTC
j_call: TRBJ1-5; v_call: TRBV23-1; clone_size: few; d_call: NA; cdr3_aa: CAPHLTQDQPQHF; cdr3_nt: TGCGCCCCACATCTAACACAGGATCAGCCCCAGCATTTT
j_call: TRBJ1-4; v_call: TRBV4-1; clone_size: NA; d_call: NA; cdr3_aa: CASSQWSGLNEKLFF; cdr3_nt: TGCGCCAGCAGCCAATGGTCCGGGTTGAATGAAAAACTGTTTTTT
j_call: TRBJ2-1; v_call: TRBV7-6; clone_size: NA; d_call: NA; cdr3_aa: CASSLATGKVNEQFF; cdr3_nt: TGTGCCAGCAGCTTAGCGACAGGTAAAGTCAATGAGCAGTTCTTC
j_call: TRBJ2-5; v_call: TRBV11-1; clone_size: NA; d_call: NA; cdr3_aa: CASSLSENQETQYF; cdr3_nt: TGTGCCAGCAGCTTAAGCGAGAACCAAGAGACCCAGTACTTC
j_call: TRBJ1-5; v_call: TRBV21-1; clone_size: NA; d_call: NA; cdr3_aa: CATLRGSTSNQPQHF; cdr3_nt: TGTGCCACCCTCCGAGGCAGTACTAGCAATCAGCCCCAGCATTTT
j_call: TRBJ2-5; v_call: TRBV6-6; clone_size: NA; d_call: NA; cdr3_aa: CASSSGPETQYF; cdr3_nt: TGTGCCAGCAGTAGCGGTCCAGAGACCCAGTACTTC
j_call: TRBJ1-1; v_call: TRBV7-8; clone_size: NA; d_call: NA; cdr3_aa: CASSLRGVYTEAFF; cdr3_nt: TGTGCCAGCAGCTTACGCGGGGTTTACACTGAAGCTTTCTTT
j_call: TRBJ1-1; v_call: TRBV6-6; clone_size: NA; d_call: TRBD1; cdr3_aa: CASSPDGTGNTEAFF; cdr3_nt: TGTGCCAGCAGTCCCGACGGGACAGGGAACACTGAAGCTTTCTTT
j_call: TRBJ2-3; v_call: TRBV21-1; clone_size: NA; d_call: NA; cdr3_aa: CASSNLRLAGGSSTDTQYF; cdr3_nt: TGTGCCAGCAGCAACTTACGACTAGCGGGAGGATCTAGCACAGATACGCAGTATTTT
j_call: TRBJ1-6; v_call: TRBV28; clone_size: NA; d_call: TRBD1; cdr3_aa: CASSARDRVNSPLHF; cdr3_nt: TGTGCCAGCAGTGCCCGGGACAGGGTTAATTCACCCCTCCACTTT
j_call: TRBJ1-1; v_call: TRBV4-2; clone_size: NA; d_call: NA; cdr3_aa: CASSQERGVEAFF; cdr3_nt: TGTGCCAGCAGCCAAGAGAGAGGCGTTGAAGCTTTCTTT
j_call: TRBJ2-3; v_call: TRBV6-1; clone_size: NA; d_call: TRBD2; cdr3_aa: CASSVTAGAQTTDTQYF; cdr3_nt: TGTGCCAGCAGTGTTACAGCGGGGGCCCAGACCACAGATACGCAGTATTTT
j_call: TRBJ2-2; v_call: TRBV2; clone_size: NA; d_call: NA; cdr3_aa: CATPGVGLGTGELFF; cdr3_nt: TGTGCCACCCCCGGGGTGGGCCTTGGCACCGGGGAGCTGTTTTTT